The T cell receptor beta chain under discussion was sequenced for a study of blood T cell repertoires in COVID-19. As originally analysed: Amplification of reference gene primers was used by the study to estimate nucleated cell counts. Generated by immunoSEQ multiplex PCR, the TCRdb table keeps only in-frame clones and is missing some. V, J and clone size are those of that table, while D and trimming were read from the DNA. The repertoire consists of roughly 160,000 clones, with about four fifths occurring once and the leading ten covering approximately 12%. A single count supports this clone. This clonotype was obtained from a man in his fifties or sixties who had recovered from COVID-19. The sequenced material came from PBMCs or T cells enriched from blood (not recorded which).

The CDR3 DNA reads TGTGCCAGCAGTGAAGACATCCTAGCCAAAAACATTCAGTACTTC. Protein product: CASSEDILAKNIQYF. The gene calls are TRBV2 and TRBJ2-4, with no clear D. CDR3 length: 15 amino acids. The V gene's germline CDR1 is SNHLY and CDR2 FYNNEI. The V gene lost 1 base and the J gene lost 0 bases, with 7 bases spanning the gap.